Listed below are T cell receptor beta chains from one sample, sequenced in a study of T cells in Graves' hyperthyroidism and ophthalmopathy. Each CDR3 protein gets one entry after TCRdb re-called the multiplex PCR reads with MiXCR. The sample consists of under 250,000 distinct CDR3 sequences, approximately 25% of them appearing once. The sample comprised blood. These receptors came from a woman in her thirties or forties with Graves' ophthalmopathy. CDR3s include the opening cysteine and the closing phenylalanine or tryptophan. The D gene is left open where the match is weak. A clone size is listed for some rows: how often the clone was seen (once, few, many), or a class if it is expanded.

>TRBD1|TRBJ1-5|few|TRBV4-1
TGCGCCAGCAGCCAACCCCCGGGAGCAGGGGGAGGCAATCAGCCCCAGCATTTT
CASSQPPGAGGGNQPQHF
>.|TRBJ2-5|many|TRBV15
TGTGCCACCAGCAGAGGCCTTACAGTAGAGACCCAGTACTTC
CATSRGLTVETQYF
>.|TRBJ2-4|many|TRBV6-2/TRBV6-3
TGTGCCAGCAGTTACTACCGGAACATTCAGTACTTC
CASSYYRNIQYF
>.|TRBJ1-1|.|TRBV10-3
TGTGCCATCAGTGAGTCGACCTACCAGGGTAACACTGAAGCTTTCTTT
CAISESTYQGNTEAFF
>TRBD1|TRBJ2-7|.|TRBV20-1
TGCAGTGCCTCTCGTTGGGGACAGGGAAGGTACGAGCAGTACTTC
CSASRWGQGRYEQYF
>.|TRBJ2-4|many|TRBV28
TGTGCCAGCAGAAGAGGGGGGCAGGGCGACATTCAGTACTTC
CASRRGGQGDIQYF
>.|TRBJ2-5|.|TRBV3-1
TGTGCCAGCAGCCAAGTTCCCCGGTCCCAAGAGACCCAGTACTTC
CASSQVPRSQETQYF
>.|TRBJ1-5|.|TRBV6-1
TGTGCCAGCAGTGAATACTCACCAGGGGCAGCCAGGATCTTTCCCCAGCATTTT
CASSEYSPGAARIFPQHF
>.|TRBJ1-6|once|TRBV28
TGTGCCAGCAGTTTTTTGCAAGTGGGGTTAAGATCACCCCTCCACTTT
CASSFLQVGLRSPLHF
>.|TRBJ1-5|few|TRBV6-2/TRBV6-3
TGTGCCAGCAGGCGCAGTAATCAGCCCCAGCATTTT
CASRRSNQPQHF
>.|TRBJ1-2|once|TRBV12-3/TRBV12-4
TGTGCCAGCAGTAGTACCACGGACAGCTATGGCTACACCTTC
CASSSTTDSYGYTF
>TRBD1|TRBJ1-2|few|TRBV19
TGTGCCAGTAGGGAACAGGGGACTAACTATGGCTACACCTTC
CASREQGTNYGYTF
>TRBD1|TRBJ1-6|.|TRBV12-3/TRBV12-4
TGTGCCAGCAGTTCCCCCGGGACAGCTAATTCACCCCTCCACTTT
CASSSPGTANSPLHF
>TRBD1|TRBJ2-4|many|TRBV6-1
TGTGCCAGCAGGAATACCGGGACAGGGGGTGGGGAAAACATTCAGTACTTC
CASRNTGTGGGENIQYF
>.|TRBJ2-2|many|TRBV24-1
TGTGCCACCAGTGGGGGAGTAGCGAACACCGGGGAGCTGTTTTTT
CATSGGVANTGELFF
>TRBD2|TRBJ2-3|.|TRBV30
TGTGCCTGGAGTTCGGGGGGAGGGGATACGCAGTATTTT
CAWSSGGGDTQYF
>TRBD1|TRBJ2-7|.|TRBV29-1
TGCAGCATTAGGGACAGCTCCCGGGAGTACTTC
CSIRDSSREYF
>.|TRBJ1-1|many|TRBV28
TGTGCCAGCAGTAATGGGTGGGGCACTGAAGCTTTCTTT
CASSNGWGTEAFF
>.|TRBJ2-7|many|TRBV24-1
TGTGCCACCAGTGACAGTGGGGTATACGAGCAGTACTTC
CATSDSGVYEQYF